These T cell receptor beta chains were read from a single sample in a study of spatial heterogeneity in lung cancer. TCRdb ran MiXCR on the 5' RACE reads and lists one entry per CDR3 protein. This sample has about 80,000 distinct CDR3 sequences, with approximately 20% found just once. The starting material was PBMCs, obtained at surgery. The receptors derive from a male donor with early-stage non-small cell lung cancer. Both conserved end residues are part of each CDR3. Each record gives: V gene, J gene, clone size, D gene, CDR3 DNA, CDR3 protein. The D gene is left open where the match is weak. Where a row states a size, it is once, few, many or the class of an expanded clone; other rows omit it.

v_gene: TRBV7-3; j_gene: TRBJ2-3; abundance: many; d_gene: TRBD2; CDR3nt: TGTGCCAGCAGCCGACTAGCGGGGGGGCAGGATACGCAGTATTTT; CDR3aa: CASSRLAGGQDTQYF
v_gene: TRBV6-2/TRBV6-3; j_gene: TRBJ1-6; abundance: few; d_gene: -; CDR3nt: TGTGCCAGCAGTTACTTCGCGAGCTCCTATAATTCACCCCTCCACTTT; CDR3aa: CASSYFASSYNSPLHF
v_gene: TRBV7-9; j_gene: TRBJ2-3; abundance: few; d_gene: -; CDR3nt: TGTGCCAGCAGCTTACGGATAGATGAAGATACGCAGTATTTT; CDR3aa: CASSLRIDEDTQYF
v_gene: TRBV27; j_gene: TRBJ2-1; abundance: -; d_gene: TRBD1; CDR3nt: TGTGCCAGCCGCCAGCAGAAAGCAGGGACAGGGGGGTGGTATGAGCAGTTCTTC; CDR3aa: CASRQQKAGTGGWYEQFF
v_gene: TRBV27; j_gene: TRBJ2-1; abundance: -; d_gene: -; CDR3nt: TGTGCCAGCACATCACCTACAAGGGGGAATGAGCAGTTCTTC; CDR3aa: CASTSPTRGNEQFF
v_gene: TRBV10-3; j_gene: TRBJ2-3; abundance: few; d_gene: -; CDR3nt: TGTGCCATAACTAGTCAGACCGCCACAGATACGCAGTATTTT; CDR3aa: CAITSQTATDTQYF
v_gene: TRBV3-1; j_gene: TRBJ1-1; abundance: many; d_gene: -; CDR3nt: TGTGCCAGCAGCCCCGGGTCCCCCGGGAGGTCTGAAGCTTTCTTT; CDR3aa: CASSPGSPGRSEAFF
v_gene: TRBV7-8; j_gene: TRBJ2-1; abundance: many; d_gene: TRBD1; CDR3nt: TGTGCCAGCAGCTTAGGGACAGGGGCTGACAATGAGCAGTTCTTC; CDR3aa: CASSLGTGADNEQFF
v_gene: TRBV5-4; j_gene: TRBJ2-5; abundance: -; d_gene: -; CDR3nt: TGTGCCAGCAGAATAGACCAAGAGACCCAGTACTTC; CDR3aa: CASRIDQETQYF
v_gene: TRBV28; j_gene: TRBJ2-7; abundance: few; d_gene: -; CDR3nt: TGTGCCAGTAAAACTGGGGGAGACGTCTACGAGCAGTACTTC; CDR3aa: CASKTGGDVYEQYF
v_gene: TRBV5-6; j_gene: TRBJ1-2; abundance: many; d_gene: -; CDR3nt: TGTGCCAGCAGTCGATTGGACGGGAACTATGGCTACACCTTC; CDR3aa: CASSRLDGNYGYTF
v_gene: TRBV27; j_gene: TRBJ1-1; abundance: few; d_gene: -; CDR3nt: TGTGCCAGCGGTAAAACGAGGGGAACTGAAGCTTTCTTT; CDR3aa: CASGKTRGTEAFF
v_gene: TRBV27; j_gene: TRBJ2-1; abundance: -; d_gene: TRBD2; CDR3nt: TGTGCCAGCACTCTAATAGCGGGAGGGGCCAAAGAGCAGTTCTTC; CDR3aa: CASTLIAGGAKEQFF
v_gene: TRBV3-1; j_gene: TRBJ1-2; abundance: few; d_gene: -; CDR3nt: TGTGCCAGCAGCGAAGCCGGACCGGGCAGTGTTTATGGCTACACCTTC; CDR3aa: CASSEAGPGSVYGYTF
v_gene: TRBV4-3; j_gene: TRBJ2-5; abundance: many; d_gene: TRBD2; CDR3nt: TGCGCCAGCAGCCCTCAGGCAGCGGGGGGGCCGGGGCAAGAGACCCAGTACTTC; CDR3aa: CASSPQAAGGPGQETQYF
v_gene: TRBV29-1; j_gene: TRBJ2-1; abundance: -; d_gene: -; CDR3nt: TGCGGCGTTGAACCTAGCTCCTACAATGAGCAGTTCTTC; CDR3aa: CGVEPSSYNEQFF
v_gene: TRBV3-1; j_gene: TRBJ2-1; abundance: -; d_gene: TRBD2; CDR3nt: TGTGCCAGCAGCCCACGGACTAGCGGGATTTATTCCTACAATGAGCAGTTCTTC; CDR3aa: CASSPRTSGIYSYNEQFF
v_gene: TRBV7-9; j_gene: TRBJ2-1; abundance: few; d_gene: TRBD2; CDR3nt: TGTGCCAGCAGCCCTGGACTAGCGGTCGATGAGCAGTTCTTC; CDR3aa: CASSPGLAVDEQFF
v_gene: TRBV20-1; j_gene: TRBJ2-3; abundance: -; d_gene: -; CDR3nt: TGCAGTGCTAAAGGGGGTACTAGCACAGATACGCAGTATTTT; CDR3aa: CSAKGGTSTDTQYF
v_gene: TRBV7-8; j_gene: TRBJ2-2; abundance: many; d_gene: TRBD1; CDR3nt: TGTGCCAGCAGCCGGACAGGGAACACCGGGGAGCTGTTTTTT; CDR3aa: CASSRTGNTGELFF
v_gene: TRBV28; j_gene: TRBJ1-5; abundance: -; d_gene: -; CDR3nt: TGTGCCAGCAGTACCGTCGGGGCGGGTCAGCCCCAGCATTTT; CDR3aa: CASSTVGAGQPQHF
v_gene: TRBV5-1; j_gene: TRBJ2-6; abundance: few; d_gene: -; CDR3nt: TGCGCCAGCAGCTTGGCGGGGGCCTCTGGGGCCAACGTCCTGACTTTC; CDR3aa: CASSLAGASGANVLTF
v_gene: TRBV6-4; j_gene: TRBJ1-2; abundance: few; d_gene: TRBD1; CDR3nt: TGTGCCAGCAGGAACGGACAGGGGGAAGGCTACACCTTC; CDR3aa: CASRNGQGEGYTF
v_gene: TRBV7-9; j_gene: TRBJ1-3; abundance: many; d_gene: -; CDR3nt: TGTGCCAGCAGCTACGGCGGGGGCAGCTCTGGAAACACCATATATTTT; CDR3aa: CASSYGGGSSGNTIYF
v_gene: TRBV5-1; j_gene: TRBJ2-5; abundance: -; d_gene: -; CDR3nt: TGCGCCAGCAGCTTGGAGCTAGCCAGTACCCAGTACTTC; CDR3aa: CASSLELASTQYF
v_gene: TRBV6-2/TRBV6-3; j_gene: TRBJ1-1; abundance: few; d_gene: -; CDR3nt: TGTGCCAGCAGTTACTCGATACGGCCCGCAGCTTTCTTT; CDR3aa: CASSYSIRPAAFF
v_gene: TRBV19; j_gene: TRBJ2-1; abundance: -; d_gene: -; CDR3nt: TGTGCCAGTAGTGTTTGGGAGTCTGCGTCCGCCCACAATGAGCAGTTCTTC; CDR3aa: CASSVWESASAHNEQFF
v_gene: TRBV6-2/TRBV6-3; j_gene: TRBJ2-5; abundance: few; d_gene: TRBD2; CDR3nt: TGTGCCAGCAGTTACCTCAGGGAGGGGACCCAGTACTTC; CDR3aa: CASSYLREGTQYF
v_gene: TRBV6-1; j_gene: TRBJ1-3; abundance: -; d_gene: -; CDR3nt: TGTGCCAGCAGTGAGCGAAGTTTGAGCTCTGGAAACACCATATATTTT; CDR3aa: CASSERSLSSGNTIYF
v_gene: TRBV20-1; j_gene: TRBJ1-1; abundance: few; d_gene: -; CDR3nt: TGCAGTGCTAGAAGTGGACCTACAGGGTTTGGCACTGAAGCTTTCTTT; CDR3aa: CSARSGPTGFGTEAFF
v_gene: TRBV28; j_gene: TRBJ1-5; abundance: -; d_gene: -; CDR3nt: TGTGCCAGCAGTTTAGGGGTAGGACAGCCCCAGCATTTT; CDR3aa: CASSLGVGQPQHF
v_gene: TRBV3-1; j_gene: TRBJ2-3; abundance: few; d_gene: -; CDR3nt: TGTGCCAGCAGCACGGAAGATACGCAGTATTTT; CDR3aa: CASSTEDTQYF
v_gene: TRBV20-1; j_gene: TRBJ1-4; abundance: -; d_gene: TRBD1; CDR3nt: TGCAGTGCGGAACGACAGGGGGCAGGGGAAAAACTGTTTTTT; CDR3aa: CSAERQGAGEKLFF
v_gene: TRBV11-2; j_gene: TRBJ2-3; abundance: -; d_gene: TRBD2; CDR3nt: TGTGTCAGCAGCGGCGAAAGGACTAGCGGGGAGACAGATACGCAGTATTTT; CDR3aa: CVSSGERTSGETDTQYF
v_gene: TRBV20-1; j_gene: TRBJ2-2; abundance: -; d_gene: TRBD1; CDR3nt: TGCAGTGCTAGGGGACAGACGAACACCGGGGAGCTGTTTTTT; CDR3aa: CSARGQTNTGELFF
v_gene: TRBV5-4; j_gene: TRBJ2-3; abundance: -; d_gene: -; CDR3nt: TGTGCCAGCAGGTCCCAGGGCACAGATACGCAGTATTTT; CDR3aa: CASRSQGTDTQYF
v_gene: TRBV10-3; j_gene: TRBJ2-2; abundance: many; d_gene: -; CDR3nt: TGTGCCATCAGTGACCGGCAGACGAACACCGGGGAGCTGTTTTTT; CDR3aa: CAISDRQTNTGELFF
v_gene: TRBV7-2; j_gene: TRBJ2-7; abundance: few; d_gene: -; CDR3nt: TGTGCCAGCAGCGCGGGACGGCACTACGAGCAGTACTTC; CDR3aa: CASSAGRHYEQYF
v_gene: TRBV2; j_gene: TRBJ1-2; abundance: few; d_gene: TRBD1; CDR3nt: TGTGCCAGCAGTGATCGGCAGGGGGTTAACTATGGCTACACCTTC; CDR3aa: CASSDRQGVNYGYTF
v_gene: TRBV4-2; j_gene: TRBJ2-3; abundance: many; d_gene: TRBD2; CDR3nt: TGTGCCAGCAGCCAAGAGCTAGCGGGGGGAAGCACAGATACGCAGTATTTT; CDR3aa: CASSQELAGGSTDTQYF
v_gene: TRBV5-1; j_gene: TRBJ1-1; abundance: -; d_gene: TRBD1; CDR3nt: TGCGCCAGCAGCGCCACAGGGGATAGTACGGCTTTCTTT; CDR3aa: CASSATGDSTAFF
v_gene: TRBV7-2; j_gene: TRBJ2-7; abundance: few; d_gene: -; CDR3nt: TGTGCCAGCAGCTTAGCTGGCATCCCCTCCTACGAGCAGTACTTC; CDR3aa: CASSLAGIPSYEQYF
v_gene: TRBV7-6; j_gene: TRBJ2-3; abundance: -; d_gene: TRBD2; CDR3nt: TGTGCCAGCAGCCCAGGGTCTGCGGGAGGGCCATATACGCAGTATTTT; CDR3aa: CASSPGSAGGPYTQYF
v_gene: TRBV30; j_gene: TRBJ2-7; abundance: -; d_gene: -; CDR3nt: TGTGCCTGGAGTGTCTGGACGGGAGAGCAGTACTTC; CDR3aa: CAWSVWTGEQYF
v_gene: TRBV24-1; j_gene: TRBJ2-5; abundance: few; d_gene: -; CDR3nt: TGTGCCACCAGTAAGGCTGCGGAGACCCAGTACTTC; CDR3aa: CATSKAAETQYF
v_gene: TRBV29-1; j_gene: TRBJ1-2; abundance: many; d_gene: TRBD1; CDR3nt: TGCAGCGCGGGACAGGGGGGATATGGCTACACCTTC; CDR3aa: CSAGQGGYGYTF
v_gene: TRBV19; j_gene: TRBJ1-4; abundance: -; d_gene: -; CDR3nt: TGTGCCAGTAGTGGGACGGCCCCTAATGAAAAACTGTTTTTT; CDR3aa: CASSGTAPNEKLFF
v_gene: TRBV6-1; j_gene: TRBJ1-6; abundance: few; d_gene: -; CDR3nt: TGTGCCAGCAGTGAGAACGCTGATAATTCACCCCTCCACTTT; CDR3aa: CASSENADNSPLHF
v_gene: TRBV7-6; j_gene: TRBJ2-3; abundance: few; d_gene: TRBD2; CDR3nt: TGTGCCAGCAGCTCGGGACTAGCGGGAGGGAATACGCAGTATTTT; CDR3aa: CASSSGLAGGNTQYF
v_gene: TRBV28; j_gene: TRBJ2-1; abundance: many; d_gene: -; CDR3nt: TGTGCCAGCAGTTTGAGGGGCCCCTACAATGAGCAGTTCTTC; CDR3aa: CASSLRGPYNEQFF
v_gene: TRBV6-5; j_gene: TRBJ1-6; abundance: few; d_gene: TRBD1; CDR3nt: TGTGCCAGCAGTTACTGGGGGGACAGGACCTTTGCTTCACCCCTCCACTTT; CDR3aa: CASSYWGDRTFASPLHF
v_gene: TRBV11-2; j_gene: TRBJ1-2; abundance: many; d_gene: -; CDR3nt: TGTGCCAGCAGCTTAAAGCCGGGGGCCTTGGAAGGCTACACCTTC; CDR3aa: CASSLKPGALEGYTF
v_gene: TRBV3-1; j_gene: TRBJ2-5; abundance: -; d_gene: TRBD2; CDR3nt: TGTGCCAGCAGCCAATCCTCGTTAGCGGGATTAGTAGAGACCCAGTACTTC; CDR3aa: CASSQSSLAGLVETQYF
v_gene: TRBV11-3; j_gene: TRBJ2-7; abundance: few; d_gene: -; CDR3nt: TGTGCCAGCAGCCGCACCTCCGGGACGTTTACCTACGAGCAGTACTTC; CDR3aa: CASSRTSGTFTYEQYF
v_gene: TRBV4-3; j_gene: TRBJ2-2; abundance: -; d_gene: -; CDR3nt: TGCGCCAGCAGTCCAAGTGTCATCGTGGCGTATCGGGCCGGGGAGCTGTTTTTT; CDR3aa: CASSPSVIVAYRAGELFF
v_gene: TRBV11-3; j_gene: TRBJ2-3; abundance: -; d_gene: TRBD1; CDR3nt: TGTGCCAGCAGTACAGGGGCTCACACAGATACGCAGTATTTT; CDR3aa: CASSTGAHTDTQYF